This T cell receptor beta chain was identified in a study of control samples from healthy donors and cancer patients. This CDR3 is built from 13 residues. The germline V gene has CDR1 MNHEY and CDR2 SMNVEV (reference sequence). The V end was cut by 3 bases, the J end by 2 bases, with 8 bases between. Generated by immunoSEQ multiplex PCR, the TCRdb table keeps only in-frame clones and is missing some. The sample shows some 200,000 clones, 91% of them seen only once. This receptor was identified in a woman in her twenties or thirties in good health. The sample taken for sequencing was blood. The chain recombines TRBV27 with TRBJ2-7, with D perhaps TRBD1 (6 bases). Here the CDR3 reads CASSLAGAYEQYF. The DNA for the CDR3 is TGTGCCAGCAGTTTGGCAGGGGCCTACGAGCAGTACTTC.